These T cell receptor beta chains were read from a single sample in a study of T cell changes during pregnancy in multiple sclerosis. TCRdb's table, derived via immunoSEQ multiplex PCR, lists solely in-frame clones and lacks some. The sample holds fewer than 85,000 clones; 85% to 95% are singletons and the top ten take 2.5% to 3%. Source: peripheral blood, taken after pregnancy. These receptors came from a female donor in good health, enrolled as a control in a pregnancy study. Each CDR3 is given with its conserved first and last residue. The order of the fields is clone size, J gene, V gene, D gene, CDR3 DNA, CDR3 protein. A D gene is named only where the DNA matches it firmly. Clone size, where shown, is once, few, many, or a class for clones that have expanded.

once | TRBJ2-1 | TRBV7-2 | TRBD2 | TGTGCCAGCACAGGTGGACTAGCGGGGACTCAGCCCTACAATGAGCAGTTCTTC | CASTGGLAGTQPYNEQFF
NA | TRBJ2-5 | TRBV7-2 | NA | TGTGCCAGCAGCCCTTCTCCGGAGGAGACCCAGTACTTC | CASSPSPEETQYF
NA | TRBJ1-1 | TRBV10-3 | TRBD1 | TGTGCCATCCTGGGGGACAGAACAATGAACACTGAAGCTTTCTTT | CAILGDRTMNTEAFF
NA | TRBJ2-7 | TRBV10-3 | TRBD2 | TGTGCCATCCAGGGAAGCGGGAGACTCGGGTACGAGCAGTACTTC | CAIQGSGRLGYEQYF
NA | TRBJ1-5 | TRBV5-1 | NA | TGCGCCAGCAGCTTTTATGGGGGGAATCAGCCCCAGCATTTT | CASSFYGGNQPQHF
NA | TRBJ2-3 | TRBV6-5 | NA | TGTGCCAGCAGCAACAGACGCACAGATACGCAGTATTTT | CASSNRRTDTQYF
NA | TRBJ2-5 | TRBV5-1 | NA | TGCGCCAGCAGCTCGGTAACGGGAGTAGAGACCCAGTACTTC | CASSSVTGVETQYF
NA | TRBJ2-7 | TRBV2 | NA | TGTGCCAGCAAGGACAGTTCGTCGGCCTACGAGCAGTACTTC | CASKDSSSAYEQYF
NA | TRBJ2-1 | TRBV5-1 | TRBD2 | TGCGCCAGCACCCGAGGGTGGGGGGGGGACAATGAGCAGTTCTTC | CASTRGWGGDNEQFF
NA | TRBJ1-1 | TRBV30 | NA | TGTGCCTGGGATGGACAGATGAACACTGAAGCTTTCTTT | CAWDGQMNTEAFF
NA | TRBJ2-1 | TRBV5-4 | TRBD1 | TGTGCCAGCAGCTTGGCTGGGACAGCTTACAATGAGCAGTTCTTC | CASSLAGTAYNEQFF
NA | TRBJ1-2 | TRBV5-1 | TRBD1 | TGCGCCAGCAGCTCCGGACAGGGCTATGGCTACACCTTC | CASSSGQGYGYTF
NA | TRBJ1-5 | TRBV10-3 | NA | TGTGCCATCAGTGAGGCCAGGGGTGATCAGCCCCAGCATTTT | CAISEARGDQPQHF
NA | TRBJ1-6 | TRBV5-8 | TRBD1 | TGTGCCAGCAGCTTGCGAAAGGGGACAGGGCCCTCCTATAATTCACCCCTCCACTTT | CASSLRKGTGPSYNSPLHF
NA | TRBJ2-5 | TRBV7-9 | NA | TGTGCCAGCAGCCCGACTACTTCGGGGGAGACCCAGTACTTC | CASSPTTSGETQYF
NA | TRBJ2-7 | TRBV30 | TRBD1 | TGTGCCCAGCAGGGGGCGCGGTCCTACGAGCAGTACTTC | CAQQGARSYEQYF
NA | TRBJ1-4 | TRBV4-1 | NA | TGCGCCAGCAGCCAGCGCTCAGGAGAAAAACTGTTTTTT | CASSQRSGEKLFF
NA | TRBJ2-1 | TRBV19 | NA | TGTGCCAGTAGTCCCCGAATCCGGTATGAGCAGTTCTTC | CASSPRIRYEQFF
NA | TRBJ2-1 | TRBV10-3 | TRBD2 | TGTGCCATCAGTGAGTCGAGGAGACCCGGGGGGCTAGCGGGGAATGAGCAGTTCTTC | CAISESRRPGGLAGNEQFF
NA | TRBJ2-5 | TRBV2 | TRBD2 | TGTGCCAGCAGACAATCCCATTCGACTAGCGGGACTGAGACCCAGTACTTC | CASRQSHSTSGTETQYF
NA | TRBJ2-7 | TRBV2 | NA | TGTGCCAGCGTACTGGTCCACGAGCAGTACTTC | CASVLVHEQYF
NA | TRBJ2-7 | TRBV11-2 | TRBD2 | TGTGCCAGCAGCCAAGAGACTAGCGGCTCCTACGAGCAGTACTTC | CASSQETSGSYEQYF
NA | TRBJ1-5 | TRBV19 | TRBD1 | TGTGCCAGTAGTATAGGGCAGGGGGCTATAGGGAGGCCCCAGCATTTT | CASSIGQGAIGRPQHF
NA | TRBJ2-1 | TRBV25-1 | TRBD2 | TGTGCCAGCAGCCTCCACACTAGCGGGGGCTACAATGAGCAGTTCTTC | CASSLHTSGGYNEQFF
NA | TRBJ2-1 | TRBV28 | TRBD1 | TGTGCCAGCGGGACCGGGACAGGGACCTTCAATGAGCAGTTCTTC | CASGTGTGTFNEQFF
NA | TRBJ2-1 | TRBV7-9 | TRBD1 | TGTGCCAGCAGCTTCCCGGGACAGGGATACAATGAGCAGTTCTTC | CASSFPGQGYNEQFF
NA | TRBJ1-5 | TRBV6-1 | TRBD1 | TGTGCCAGCATGTATTTCTTCACAGGGGCTCAGCCCCAGCATTTT | CASMYFFTGAQPQHF
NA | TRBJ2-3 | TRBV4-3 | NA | TGCGCCAGCAGCCAAGACAGGGGACCAAGCGGCACAGATACGCAGTATTTT | CASSQDRGPSGTDTQYF